Below are 20 T cell receptor beta chains sequenced from a single sample in a study of Tregs in tolerant kidney transplant recipients. The method was immunoSEQ multiplex PCR; TCRdb's version includes in-frame clones alone and lacks a portion of them. Among around 77,000 clones listed, 95% to 98% were seen once. This material consisted of CD4+ T cells from blood, taken before the transplant. The receptors derive from a human donor who received a combined kidney and bone marrow transplant.

This chain joins TRBV6-5 and TRBJ1-5, with 7 nucleotides matching TRBD1. The CDR3 consists of 15 residues. Germline CDR1 and CDR2: MNHEY and SVGAGI. Trimming removed 6 bases from V and 4 bases from J; junction bases left unmatched: 9. CDR3 coding DNA: TGTGCCAGCAGGCGGGGACAGAACGCGAATCAGCCCCAGCATTTT. It yields the protein CASRRGQNANQPQHF.

This chain connects TRBV7-2 to TRBJ1-4; D gene ambiguous. Germline values: CDR1 SGHTA, CDR2 FQGNSA. The CDR3 contains 13 residues. Deletions cut 5 bases from V and 7 bases from J, with 11 bases between. This chain's CDR3 is CASSLEPGEKLFF. The CDR3 coding sequence is TGTGCCAGCAGCCTCGAGCCCGGTGAAAAACTGTTTTTT.

The J gene is TRBJ2-7, the V gene TRBV30; D gene uncertain. V was pared by 3 bases and J by 2 bases, with 5 bases between. This CDR3 has 11 amino acids. Germline V gene lookup returns CDR1 GTSNPN and CDR2 SVGIG (reference sequence). The CDR3 reads CAWRRAYEQYF. DNA for the CDR3: TGTGCCTGGAGACGAGCCTACGAGCAGTACTTC.

The genes are TRBV5-5 and TRBJ2-6; 8 bases agree with TRBD2. The trim removed 2 bases at V and 1 base at J, leaving 14 bases unmatched. This CDR3 is 20 amino acids long. Germline V gene sequence: CDR1 SGHKS, CDR2 YYEKEE (reference sequence). CDR3 in DNA: TGTGCCAGCAGCTTAAGGGCTAGCGGGCGGGGGAGGTCTGGGGCCAACGTCCTGACTTTC. Translating gives CASSLRASGRGRSGANVLTF.

Details on this clone: The DNA is left out, because the CDR3 cannot be placed on it with certainty; the CDR3 is given as TCRdb lists it. The chain uses TRBV21-1 and TRBJ2-6; whether TRBD1, the table's D call, matches the DNA was not checked. TRBV21-1 counts as a pseudogene. Termini included, the CDR3 measures 18 amino acids. CDR3 in amino acids: CASSSWGQGISGANVLTF.

The count of this clone is one. The chain joins TRBV11-2 to TRBJ1-1; 10 bases align to TRBD1. The ends lost 3 bases at V and 14 bases at J; junction bases unmatched: 12. CDR1 and CDR2 (germline): SGHAT, FQNNGV. The CDR3 has 14 amino acids. The CDR3 DNA reads as TGTGCCAGCAGCTTTTCGACAGGGGGCATGGGATGCTTCTTT. Translating gives CASSFSTGGMGCFF.

The V call is TRBV4-3, the J call TRBJ2-3; no firm D call. Germline CDR1 reads LGHNA; CDR2 reads YSLEER. Between the trimmed V and J ends, which lost 1 base and 7 bases, there was a span of 12 bases. This CDR3 is 14 amino acids long. The chain's CDR3 is CASSQVYKSYTQYF. In DNA, the CDR3 is TGCGCCAGCAGCCAAGTGTATAAATCTTATACGCAGTATTTT.

The rearrangement uses TRBV11-3 and TRBJ2-5; the D is unclear. Trimming removed 3 bases from V and 0 bases from J, with 11 bases in between. This CDR3 region has 15 residues. CDR1 and CDR2 (germline): SGHNT, YENEEA. The CDR3 spells CASSFSSINQETQYF. CDR3 bases: TGTGCCAGCAGCTTTAGTTCTATCAACCAAGAGACCCAGTACTTC.

V usage is TRBV27 and J usage is TRBJ2-3; no reliable D call. The CDR3 runs to 12 residues. CDR1 and CDR2 (germline): MNHEY, SMNVEV (reference sequence). Deletions cut 7 bases from V and 8 bases from J, with 13 bases between. The chain's CDR3 is CASKTSQTTQYF. CDR3 nucleotides: TGTGCCAGCAAGACCTCACAGACTACGCAGTATTTT.

Only a few counts were recorded for this clone. Other DNA sequences within the sample encode an identical CDR3. The chain carries TRBV7-9 and TRBJ2-1; 9 bases are a match to TRBD2. CDR1 is SEHNR and CDR2 is FQNEAQ in the germline V gene (reference sequence). Trimming at V came to 3 bases and at J to 1 base, leaving 4 bases not matched to a gene. This CDR3 contains 16 residues. Here the CDR3 reads CASSLWLAGSYNEQFF. CDR3 sequence (DNA): TGTGCCAGCAGCTTGTGGCTAGCGGGGTCCTACAATGAGCAGTTCTTC. Variable domain in full (rest from reference TRBV7-9 and TRBJ2-1): DTGVSQNPRHKITKRGQNVTFRCDPISEHNRLYWYRQTLGQGPEFLTYFQNEAQLEKSRLLSDRFSAERPKGSFSTLEIQRTEQGDSAMYLCASSLWLAGSYNEQFFGPGTRLTVL.

The chain has TRBV4-3 and TRBJ1-1, with TRBD1 matching over 7 bases. Germline V gene data show CDR1 as LGHNA and CDR2 as YSLEER. V lost 0 bases, J lost 10 bases, and 11 bases stayed unmatched. The CDR3 covers 15 residues. Here the CDR3 DNA reads TGCGCCAGCAGCCAAGATCGACAGGGATCGCTTCGAGCTTTCTTT. It translates to CASSQDRQGSLRAFF.

The V call is TRBV30, the J call TRBJ1-6; D not certain. Germline CDR1 and CDR2: GTSNPN and SVGIG (reference sequence). CDR3 length: 15 amino acids. V was cut by 7 bases and J by 1 base, with 14 bases left in between. The CDR3 bases are TGTGCCTTGACAACCCATACGTCCTATAATTCACCCCTCCACTTT. Residues: CALTTHTSYNSPLHF.

The chain uses TRBV5-3 and TRBJ2-1; the D gene is possibly TRBD2 (5 bases). TRBV5-3 is noted as an ORF with a role that remains uncertain. V lost 3 bases, J lost 0 bases, and 10 bases lay in between. This CDR3 comprises 15 residues. The CDR3 nucleotides read TGTGCCAGAAGCTCGAGCCGGGACTCCTACAATGAGCAGTTCTTC. Protein product: CARSSSRDSYNEQFF.

The J gene is TRBJ2-7, the V gene TRBV4-2, with a weak D call TRBD2 (6 bases). The CDR3 has 16 residues. Germline-derived CDR1 and CDR2 are LGHNA and YNFKEQ. V lost 4 bases and J 0 bases, leaving 16 bases between the germline ends. The CDR3 region has the DNA TGTGCCAGCAGCCGACGTAAGGCGCGGGGCTCCTACGAGCAGTACTTC. It encodes CASSRRKARGSYEQYF.

The chain links TRBV19 to TRBJ1-2; 8 nucleotides line up with TRBD1. CDR1 is LNHDA, CDR2 SQIVND, per germline (reference sequence). Unmatched junction bases numbered 7, after V lost 2 bases and J lost 5 bases. There are 15 residues in the CDR3. Written as DNA, the CDR3 is TGTGCCAGTAGTATACCTCAGGGGGCGCGTTATGGCTACACCTTC. This encodes CASSIPQGARYGYTF.

The chain couples TRBV6-1 to TRBJ2-1; 9 positions match TRBD2. The CDR3 contains 14 residues. The germline gives CDR1 MNHNS, CDR2 SASEGT. The ends lost 4 bases at V and 5 bases at J; junction bases unmatched: 3. CDR3 bases: TGTGCCAGCAGTGTTGCGGGAGGGGACAATGAGCAGTTCTTC. Amino acid sequence: CASSVAGGDNEQFF.

The J gene is TRBJ2-3, the V gene TRBV7-2; 8 bases are a match to TRBD2. In germline, CDR1 is SGHTA, CDR2 FQGNSA. The CDR3 sequence is 15 residues long. After removal of 7 bases from V and 4 bases from J, the junction contained 10 bases not matched to a gene. In nucleotides, the CDR3 is TGTGCCAGCACTCCCCCGGGCGGGGGGTCAGATACGCAGTATTTT. Amino acid sequence: CASTPPGGGSDTQYF.

A note on this clone: The same CDR3 is also encoded by other DNA sequences in this sample. The rearrangement joins TRBV7-3 to TRBJ1-1; 7 bases are shared with TRBD1. CDR3 length: 13 amino acids. Germline CDR1 is SGHTA and CDR2 is FQGTGA. With 4 bases clipped from V and 4 bases from J, the junction kept 3 bases outside the gene matches. The CDR3: CASSSSGGTEAFF. The DNA of the CDR3 is TGTGCCAGCAGCTCATCAGGGGGCACTGAAGCTTTCTTT.

The chain employs TRBV5-6 and TRBJ2-7; 8 bases are a match to TRBD1. Germline CDR1 is SGHDT and CDR2 is YYEEEE. This CDR3 comprises 14 residues. The ends lost 6 bases at V and 1 base at J; junction bases unmatched: 6. This CDR3 reads CASTTTGVSYEQYF. CDR3 bases: TGTGCCAGCACGACGACAGGGGTTTCCTACGAGCAGTACTTC.

V usage is TRBV19 and J usage is TRBJ2-7; 7 bases are shared with TRBD1. CDR3 length equals 13 residues. In germline, CDR1 is LNHDA, CDR2 SQIVND (reference sequence). J was trimmed by 3 bases and V by 4 bases; bases with no gene match: 3. The CDR3 region has the DNA TGTGCCAGTAGTAAGACAGGGATCTACGAGCAGTACTTC. Translation: CASSKTGIYEQYF.